This is a list of T cell receptor beta chains from one sample in a study of blood T cells in healthy people across ages. TCRdb called the 5' RACE reads again in MiXCR, with one record for every CDR3 protein. The repertoire includes 1.5 million or so distinct CDR3 sequences, 42% of them detected once, and less than 8% sits in the top ten. Sequencing was carried out using blood. The receptors shown here come from a woman aged 18-29 years in good health. Each CDR3 is given with its conserved first and last residue. Fields, in order: CDR3 protein, CDR3 DNA, clone size, J gene, CDR3 length, V gene, D gene. D genes are given only for firm matches. The listing skips clone size in some rows; elsewhere it reads once, few, many or a size class.

CDR3 protein: CASSQDPPQEAFF; CDR3 DNA: TGTGCCAGCAGCCAAGATCCTCCCCAAGAAGCTTTCTTT; clone size: NA; J gene: TRBJ1-1; CDR3 length: 13; V gene: TRBV4-2; D gene: NA
CDR3 protein: CSARFTYEQYF; CDR3 DNA: TGCAGTGCTAGATTTACCTACGAGCAGTACTTC; clone size: few; J gene: TRBJ2-7; CDR3 length: 11; V gene: TRBV20-1; D gene: NA
CDR3 protein: CASSRTGRVTDTQYF; CDR3 DNA: TGTGCCAGCAGCCGGACAGGCCGAGTCACAGATACGCAGTATTTT; clone size: NA; J gene: TRBJ2-3; CDR3 length: 15; V gene: TRBV4-2; D gene: TRBD1
CDR3 protein: CSAKNSGSMETQYF; CDR3 DNA: TGCAGTGCTAAAAATAGCGGGAGCATGGAGACCCAGTACTTC; clone size: NA; J gene: TRBJ2-5; CDR3 length: 14; V gene: TRBV20-1; D gene: TRBD2
CDR3 protein: CASRGEGFGLWQETQYF; CDR3 DNA: TGTGCCAGCAGAGGGGAAGGGTTCGGGTTGTGGCAAGAGACCCAGTACTTC; clone size: NA; J gene: TRBJ2-5; CDR3 length: 17; V gene: TRBV7-8; D gene: NA
CDR3 protein: CSARPGTGTWEQYF; CDR3 DNA: TGCAGTGCTAGGCCCGGGACAGGGACTTGGGAGCAGTACTTC; clone size: few; J gene: TRBJ2-7; CDR3 length: 14; V gene: TRBV20-1; D gene: TRBD1
CDR3 protein: CASSDTGGETQYF; CDR3 DNA: TGTGCCAGCAGTGATACGGGAGGGGAGACCCAGTACTTC; clone size: NA; J gene: TRBJ2-5; CDR3 length: 13; V gene: TRBV12-3/TRBV12-4; D gene: TRBD2
CDR3 protein: CSVGTGGLYEQYF; CDR3 DNA: TGCAGCGTCGGGACAGGGGGTTTGTACGAGCAGTACTTC; clone size: many; J gene: TRBJ2-7; CDR3 length: 13; V gene: TRBV29-1; D gene: TRBD1
CDR3 protein: CSAIGGQTQYF; CDR3 DNA: TGCAGTGCGATAGGGGGACAGACCCAGTACTTC; clone size: few; J gene: TRBJ2-5; CDR3 length: 11; V gene: TRBV20-1; D gene: NA
CDR3 protein: CASSPKTSGDQESQYF; CDR3 DNA: TGTGCCAGCTCACCAAAAACTAGCGGAGACCAAGAGTCCCAGTACTTC; clone size: NA; J gene: TRBJ2-5; CDR3 length: 16; V gene: TRBV18; D gene: TRBD2
CDR3 protein: CAISDQGPKAEAFF; CDR3 DNA: TGTGCCATCAGCGACCAGGGGCCCAAGGCTGAAGCTTTCTTT; clone size: NA; J gene: TRBJ1-1; CDR3 length: 14; V gene: TRBV10-3; D gene: NA
CDR3 protein: CSVLPGPQGPDEQYF; CDR3 DNA: TGCAGCGTACTCCCTGGACCTCAGGGTCCCGACGAGCAGTACTTC; clone size: NA; J gene: TRBJ2-7; CDR3 length: 15; V gene: TRBV29-1; D gene: NA
CDR3 protein: CASSLLGGREYEQYF; CDR3 DNA: TGTGCCAGCAGCTTACTAGGCGGGAGGGAGTACGAGCAGTACTTC; clone size: NA; J gene: TRBJ2-7; CDR3 length: 15; V gene: TRBV7-2; D gene: TRBD2
CDR3 protein: CSVEDYRTGSYGYTF; CDR3 DNA: TGCAGCGTTGAAGATTATCGGACAGGGTCCTATGGCTACACCTTC; clone size: NA; J gene: TRBJ1-2; CDR3 length: 15; V gene: TRBV29-1; D gene: TRBD1
CDR3 protein: CASSLEIRRGSQQYF; CDR3 DNA: TGCGCCAGCAGCTTGGAAATCAGGAGGGGTTCTCAGCAGTACTTC; clone size: NA; J gene: TRBJ2-7; CDR3 length: 15; V gene: TRBV5-1; D gene: NA
CDR3 protein: CASSLQGSVMSPFF; CDR3 DNA: TGTGCCAGCAGCCTGCAAGGGAGCGTGATGTCCCCGTTCTTC; clone size: NA; J gene: TRBJ2-1; CDR3 length: 14; V gene: TRBV3-1; D gene: NA
CDR3 protein: CSARDLGGGPSVPDTQYF; CDR3 DNA: TGCAGTGCTAGAGATCTTGGGGGAGGGCCAAGTGTGCCAGATACGCAGTATTTT; clone size: NA; J gene: TRBJ2-3; CDR3 length: 18; V gene: TRBV20-1; D gene: TRBD2
CDR3 protein: CASSSDRGRYEQYF; CDR3 DNA: TGTGCCAGCAGTTCTGACAGGGGAAGGTACGAGCAGTACTTC; clone size: NA; J gene: TRBJ2-7; CDR3 length: 14; V gene: TRBV12-3/TRBV12-4; D gene: TRBD1
CDR3 protein: CASSHDGTNYGYTF; CDR3 DNA: TGTGCCAGCAGCCACGACGGTACTAACTATGGCTACACCTTC; clone size: NA; J gene: TRBJ1-2; CDR3 length: 14; V gene: TRBV27; D gene: NA
CDR3 protein: CASNPSSGISDTQYF; CDR3 DNA: TGCGCCAGCAACCCCTCTAGCGGGATCTCAGATACGCAGTATTTT; clone size: few; J gene: TRBJ2-3; CDR3 length: 15; V gene: TRBV5-1; D gene: TRBD2
CDR3 protein: CASSQQQGTKNIQYF; CDR3 DNA: TGTGCCAGCAGCCAACAACAGGGGACCAAAAACATTCAGTACTTC; clone size: NA; J gene: TRBJ2-4; CDR3 length: 15; V gene: TRBV14; D gene: TRBD1
CDR3 protein: CASIGTVASGSSYNEQYF; CDR3 DNA: TGTGCCAGCATCGGGACTGTGGCTAGCGGGAGCTCCTACAATGAGCAGTACTTC; clone size: NA; J gene: TRBJ2-7; CDR3 length: 18; V gene: TRBV2; D gene: TRBD2
CDR3 protein: CSASSAGPGYEQYF; CDR3 DNA: TGCAGTGCTAGTTCAGCGGGCCCTGGATACGAGCAGTACTTC; clone size: NA; J gene: TRBJ2-7; CDR3 length: 14; V gene: TRBV20-1; D gene: NA
CDR3 protein: CASSQDERNTEAFF; CDR3 DNA: TGCGCCAGCAGCCAAGATGAGCGGAACACTGAAGCTTTCTTT; clone size: NA; J gene: TRBJ1-1; CDR3 length: 14; V gene: TRBV4-1; D gene: NA
CDR3 protein: CASRTGQGNRYEQYF; CDR3 DNA: TGTGCCAGCAGAACGGGACAGGGGAACAGATACGAGCAGTACTTC; clone size: few; J gene: TRBJ2-7; CDR3 length: 15; V gene: TRBV6-1; D gene: TRBD1
CDR3 protein: CASSTPGPWGHEQYF; CDR3 DNA: TGTGCCAGCAGCACCCCGGGACCCTGGGGGCACGAGCAGTACTTC; clone size: NA; J gene: TRBJ2-7; CDR3 length: 15; V gene: TRBV21-1; D gene: NA
CDR3 protein: CSAIPGTRLYNEQFF; CDR3 DNA: TGCAGTGCTATCCCCGGGACTCGACTGTACAATGAGCAGTTCTTC; clone size: many; J gene: TRBJ2-1; CDR3 length: 15; V gene: TRBV20-1; D gene: NA
CDR3 protein: CASSRWRGSYEQYF; CDR3 DNA: TGCGCCAGCAGCCGGTGGAGGGGGTCCTACGAGCAGTACTTC; clone size: NA; J gene: TRBJ2-7; CDR3 length: 14; V gene: TRBV5-1; D gene: NA
CDR3 protein: CSVESLMNTEAFF; CDR3 DNA: TGCAGCGTTGAGTCATTGATGAACACTGAAGCTTTCTTT; clone size: NA; J gene: TRBJ1-1; CDR3 length: 13; V gene: TRBV29-1; D gene: NA
CDR3 protein: CASSIGTSGGTNEQFF; CDR3 DNA: TGCGCCAGCAGCATCGGGACTAGCGGGGGGACAAATGAGCAGTTCTTC; clone size: NA; J gene: TRBJ2-1; CDR3 length: 16; V gene: TRBV5-1; D gene: TRBD2
CDR3 protein: CASSQTIGQDIGDTQYF; CDR3 DNA: TGTGCCAGCAGCCAAACCATTGGACAGGATATTGGGGATACGCAGTATTTT; clone size: few; J gene: TRBJ2-3; CDR3 length: 17; V gene: TRBV6-1; D gene: TRBD1
CDR3 protein: CASQGFTEAFF; CDR3 DNA: TGTGCCAGCCAAGGGTTCACTGAAGCTTTCTTT; clone size: few; J gene: TRBJ1-1; CDR3 length: 11; V gene: TRBV7-2; D gene: NA
CDR3 protein: CASSQGIMNTEAFF; CDR3 DNA: TGCGCCAGCAGCCAAGGGATCATGAACACTGAAGCTTTCTTT; clone size: NA; J gene: TRBJ1-1; CDR3 length: 14; V gene: TRBV4-1; D gene: NA
CDR3 protein: CASSFAYRGVGVDHGYTF; CDR3 DNA: TGTGCCAGCAGTTTTGCCTACCGGGGAGTCGGGGTCGACCATGGCTACACCTTC; clone size: NA; J gene: TRBJ1-2; CDR3 length: 18; V gene: TRBV12-3/TRBV12-4; D gene: NA
CDR3 protein: CASSQGYMGQFF; CDR3 DNA: TGTGCCAGCAGCCAAGGATATATGGGGCAGTTCTTC; clone size: NA; J gene: TRBJ2-1; CDR3 length: 12; V gene: TRBV3-1; D gene: NA
CDR3 protein: CASSESAGAINEQFF; CDR3 DNA: TGTGCCAGCAGTGAGTCTGCGGGAGCAATCAATGAGCAGTTCTTC; clone size: NA; J gene: TRBJ2-1; CDR3 length: 15; V gene: TRBV2; D gene: TRBD2
CDR3 protein: CASSLGETSGSDTQYF; CDR3 DNA: TGCGCCAGCAGCTTGGGGGAGACTAGCGGGTCAGATACGCAGTATTTT; clone size: NA; J gene: TRBJ2-3; CDR3 length: 16; V gene: TRBV5-1; D gene: TRBD2
CDR3 protein: CASSPARAEAFF; CDR3 DNA: TGTGCCAGCAGCCCGGCTCGGGCTGAAGCTTTCTTT; clone size: few; J gene: TRBJ1-1; CDR3 length: 12; V gene: TRBV9; D gene: NA
CDR3 protein: CASSAGNKAFF; CDR3 DNA: TGTGCCAGCAGTGCGGGGAATAAAGCTTTCTTT; clone size: NA; J gene: TRBJ1-1; CDR3 length: 11; V gene: TRBV6-6; D gene: NA
CDR3 protein: CASSLDGTDTQYF; CDR3 DNA: TGTGCCAGCAGCTTAGATGGCACAGATACGCAGTATTTT; clone size: many; J gene: TRBJ2-3; CDR3 length: 13; V gene: TRBV27; D gene: NA
CDR3 protein: CASSLTVASGGARETQYF; CDR3 DNA: TGTGCCAGCAGTTTAACTGTGGCTAGCGGGGGGGCCCGGGAGACCCAGTACTTC; clone size: NA; J gene: TRBJ2-5; CDR3 length: 18; V gene: TRBV12-3/TRBV12-4; D gene: TRBD2
CDR3 protein: CASSSTGTQYF; CDR3 DNA: TGTGCCAGCAGTAGTACCGGGACGCAGTATTTT; clone size: many; J gene: TRBJ2-3; CDR3 length: 11; V gene: TRBV12-3/TRBV12-4; D gene: NA
CDR3 protein: CASRDDYNQPQHF; CDR3 DNA: TGCGCCAGCAGGGACGACTACAATCAGCCCCAGCATTTT; clone size: NA; J gene: TRBJ1-5; CDR3 length: 13; V gene: TRBV5-1; D gene: NA
CDR3 protein: CSLIPRDGMNTEAFF; CDR3 DNA: TGCAGCCTCATCCCAAGGGACGGAATGAACACTGAAGCTTTCTTT; clone size: few; J gene: TRBJ1-1; CDR3 length: 15; V gene: TRBV29-1; D gene: NA
CDR3 protein: CASRLSGVEAFF; CDR3 DNA: TGTGCCAGCAGGCTCTCAGGGGTGGAAGCTTTCTTT; clone size: NA; J gene: TRBJ1-1; CDR3 length: 12; V gene: TRBV12-3/TRBV12-4; D gene: NA
CDR3 protein: CASSLFRGAEETQYF; CDR3 DNA: TGTGCCAGCAGCTTATTTAGGGGGGCAGAAGAGACCCAGTACTTC; clone size: NA; J gene: TRBJ2-5; CDR3 length: 15; V gene: TRBV7-2; D gene: NA
CDR3 protein: CSASPAGLWETQYF; CDR3 DNA: TGCAGTGCTAGTCCGGCGGGACTATGGGAGACCCAGTACTTC; clone size: few; J gene: TRBJ2-5; CDR3 length: 14; V gene: TRBV20-1; D gene: TRBD2
CDR3 protein: CASSRNGLAGANEQFF; CDR3 DNA: TGTGCCAGCAGCCGGAACGGACTAGCGGGAGCCAATGAGCAGTTCTTC; clone size: NA; J gene: TRBJ2-1; CDR3 length: 16; V gene: TRBV4-2; D gene: TRBD2
CDR3 protein: CASNPRTSGSTYEQYF; CDR3 DNA: TGTGCCAGCAACCCAAGGACTAGCGGGAGTACCTACGAGCAGTACTTC; clone size: NA; J gene: TRBJ2-7; CDR3 length: 16; V gene: TRBV7-9; D gene: TRBD2
CDR3 protein: CASSRPSGKYVTLKFF; CDR3 DNA: TGTGCCAGCAGCAGGCCTAGCGGGAAATACGTTACGTTAAAGTTCTTC; clone size: few; J gene: TRBJ2-1; CDR3 length: 16; V gene: TRBV21-1; D gene: NA
CDR3 protein: CASSYVRGRFNEQFF; CDR3 DNA: TGTGCCAGCAGTTACGTCCGGGGTCGTTTTAATGAGCAGTTCTTC; clone size: NA; J gene: TRBJ2-1; CDR3 length: 15; V gene: TRBV6-6; D gene: NA
CDR3 protein: CASSIGLAEAYEQYF; CDR3 DNA: TGTGCCAGCAGCATTGGACTAGCGGAGGCCTACGAGCAGTACTTC; clone size: NA; J gene: TRBJ2-7; CDR3 length: 15; V gene: TRBV12-3/TRBV12-4; D gene: TRBD2